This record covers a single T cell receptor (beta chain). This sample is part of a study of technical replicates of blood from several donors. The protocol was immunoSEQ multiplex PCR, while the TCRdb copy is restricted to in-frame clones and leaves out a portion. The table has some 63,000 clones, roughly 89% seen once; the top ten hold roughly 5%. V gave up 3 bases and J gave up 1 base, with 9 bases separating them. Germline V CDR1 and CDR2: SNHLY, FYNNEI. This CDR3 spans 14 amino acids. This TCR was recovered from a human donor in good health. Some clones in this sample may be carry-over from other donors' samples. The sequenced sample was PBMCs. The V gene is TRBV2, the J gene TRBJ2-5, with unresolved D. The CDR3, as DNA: TGTGCCAGCAGTGACCTCAGTTTCCAAGAGACCCAGTACTTC. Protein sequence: CASSDLSFQETQYF.